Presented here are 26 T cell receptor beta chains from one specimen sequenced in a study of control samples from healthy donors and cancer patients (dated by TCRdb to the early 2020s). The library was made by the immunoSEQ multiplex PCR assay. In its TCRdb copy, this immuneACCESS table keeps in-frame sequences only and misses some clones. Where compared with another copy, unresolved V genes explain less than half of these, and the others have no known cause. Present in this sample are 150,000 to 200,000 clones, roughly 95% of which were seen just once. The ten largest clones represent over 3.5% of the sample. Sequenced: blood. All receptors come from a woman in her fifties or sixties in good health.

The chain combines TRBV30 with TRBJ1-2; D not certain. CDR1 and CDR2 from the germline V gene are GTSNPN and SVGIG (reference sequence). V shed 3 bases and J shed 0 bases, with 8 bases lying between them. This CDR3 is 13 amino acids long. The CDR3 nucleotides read TGTGCCTGGAGGCACAATGCTAACTATGGCTACACCTTC. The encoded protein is CAWRHNANYGYTF.

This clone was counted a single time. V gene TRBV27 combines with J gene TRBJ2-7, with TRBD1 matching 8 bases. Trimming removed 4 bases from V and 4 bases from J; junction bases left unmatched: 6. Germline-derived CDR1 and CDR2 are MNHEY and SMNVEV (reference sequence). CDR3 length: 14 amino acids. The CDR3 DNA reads TGTGCCAGCAGTTGGGACAGGACAAATTACGAGCAGTACTTC. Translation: CASSWDRTNYEQYF.

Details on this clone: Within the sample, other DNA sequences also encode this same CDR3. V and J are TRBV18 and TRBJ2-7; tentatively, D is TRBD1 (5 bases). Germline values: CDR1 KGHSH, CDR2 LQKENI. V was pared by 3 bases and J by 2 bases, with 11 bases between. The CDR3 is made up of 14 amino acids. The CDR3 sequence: CASSPRQGTYEQYF. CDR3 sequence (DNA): TGTGCCAGCTCACCTCGGCAGGGAACCTACGAGCAGTACTTC.

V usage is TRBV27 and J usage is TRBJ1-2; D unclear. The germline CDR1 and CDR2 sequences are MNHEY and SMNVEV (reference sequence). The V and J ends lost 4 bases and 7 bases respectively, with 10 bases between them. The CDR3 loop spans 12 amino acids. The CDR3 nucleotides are TGTGCCAGCAGTTCCCAGTGGGGTGGCTACACCTTC. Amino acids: CASSSQWGGYTF.

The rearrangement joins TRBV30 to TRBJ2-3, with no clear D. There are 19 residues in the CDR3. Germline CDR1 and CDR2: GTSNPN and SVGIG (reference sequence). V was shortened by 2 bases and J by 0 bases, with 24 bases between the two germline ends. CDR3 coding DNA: TGTGCCTGGAGTCCGACCTCATCCCTCTGGCTAGTCAGCACAGATACGCAGTATTTT. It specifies CAWSPTSSLWLVSTDTQYF.

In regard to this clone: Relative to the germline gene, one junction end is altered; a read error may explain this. The CDR3, as DNA: TGTGCCAGCAGCTTACTCAGGACTAGCGGCGAGATACACTTC. Translated, it gives CASSLLRTSGEIHF. This rearrangement joins TRBV7-2 to TRBJ2-4; 10 bases line up with TRBD2. The V gene's germline CDR1 is SGHTA and CDR2 FQGNSA. CDR3 size: 14 residues.

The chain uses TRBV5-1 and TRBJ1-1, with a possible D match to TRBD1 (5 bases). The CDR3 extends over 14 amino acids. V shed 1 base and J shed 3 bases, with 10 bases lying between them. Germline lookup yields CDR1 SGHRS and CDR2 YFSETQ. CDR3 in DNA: TGCGCCAGCAGCTTGATAGGGGCGGACACTGAAGCTTTCTTT. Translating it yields CASSLIGADTEAFF.

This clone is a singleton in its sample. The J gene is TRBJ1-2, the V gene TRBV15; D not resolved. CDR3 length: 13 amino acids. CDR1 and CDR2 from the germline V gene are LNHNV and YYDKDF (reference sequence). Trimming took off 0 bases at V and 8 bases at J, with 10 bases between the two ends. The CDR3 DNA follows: TGTGCCACCAGCAGAGACGGAGCCGGCGGCTACACCTTC. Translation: CATSRDGAGGYTF.

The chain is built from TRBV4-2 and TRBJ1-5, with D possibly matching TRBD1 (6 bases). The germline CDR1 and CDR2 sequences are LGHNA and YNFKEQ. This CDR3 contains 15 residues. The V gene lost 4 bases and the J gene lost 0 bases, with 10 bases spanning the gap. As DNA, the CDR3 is TGTGCCAGCAGCCGGACAGATAGTAGCAATCAGCCCCAGCATTTT. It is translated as CASSRTDSSNQPQHF.

Written as DNA, the CDR3 is TGTGCCAGCTCGGCTCGGACCCAGGGTATCCAGGAAAAACTGTTTTTT. Protein sequence: CASSARTQGIQEKLFF. The V gene is TRBV18, the J gene TRBJ1-4; D might be TRBD1 (5 bases). This CDR3 region has 16 residues. CDR1 and CDR2 (germline): KGHSH, LQKENI. Between the trimmed V and J ends, which lost 6 bases and 8 bases, there was a span of 22 bases.

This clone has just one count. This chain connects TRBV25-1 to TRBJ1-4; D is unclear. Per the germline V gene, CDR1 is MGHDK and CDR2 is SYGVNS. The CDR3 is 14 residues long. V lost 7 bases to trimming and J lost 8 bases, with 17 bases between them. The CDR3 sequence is CASTQHAGNEKLFF. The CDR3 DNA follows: TGTGCCAGCACCCAACACGCCGGTAACGAAAAACTGTTTTTT.

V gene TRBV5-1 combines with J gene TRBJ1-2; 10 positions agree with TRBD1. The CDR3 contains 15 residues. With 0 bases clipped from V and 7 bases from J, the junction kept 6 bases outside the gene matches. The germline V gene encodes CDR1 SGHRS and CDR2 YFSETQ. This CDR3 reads CASSLGDRGQGGYTF. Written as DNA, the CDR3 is TGCGCCAGCAGCTTGGGGGACAGGGGCCAGGGTGGCTACACCTTC. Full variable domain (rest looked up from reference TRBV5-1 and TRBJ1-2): KAGVTQTPRYLIKTRGQQVTLSCSPISGHRSVSWYQQTPGQGLQFLFEYFSETQRNKGNFPGRFSGRQFSNSRSEMNVSTLELGDSALYLCASSLGDRGQGGYTFGSGTRLTVV.

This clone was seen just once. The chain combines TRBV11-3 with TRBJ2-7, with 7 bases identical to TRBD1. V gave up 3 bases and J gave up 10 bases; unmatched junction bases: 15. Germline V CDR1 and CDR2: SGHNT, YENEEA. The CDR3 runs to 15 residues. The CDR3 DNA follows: TGTGCCAGCAGCTTCACCGGGACAGACGACCGCGATCAGTACTTC. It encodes CASSFTGTDDRDQYF.

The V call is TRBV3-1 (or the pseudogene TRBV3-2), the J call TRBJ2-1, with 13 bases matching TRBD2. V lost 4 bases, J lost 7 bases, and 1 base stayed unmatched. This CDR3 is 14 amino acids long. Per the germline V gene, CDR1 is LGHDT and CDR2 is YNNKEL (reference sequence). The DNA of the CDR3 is TGTGCCAGCAGCCTACTAGCGGGGGGGAATGAGCAGTTCTTC. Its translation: CASSLLAGGNEQFF.

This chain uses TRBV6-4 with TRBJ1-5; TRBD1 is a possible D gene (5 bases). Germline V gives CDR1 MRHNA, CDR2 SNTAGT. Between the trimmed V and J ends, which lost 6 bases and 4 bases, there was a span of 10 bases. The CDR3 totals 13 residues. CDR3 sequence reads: CASSPGANQPQHF. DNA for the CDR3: TGTGCCAGCAGCCCCGGGGCGAATCAGCCCCAGCATTTT.

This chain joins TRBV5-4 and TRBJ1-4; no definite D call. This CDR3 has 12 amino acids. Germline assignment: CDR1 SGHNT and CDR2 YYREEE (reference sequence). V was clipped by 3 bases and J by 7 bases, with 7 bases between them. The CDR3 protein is CASSSRSEKLFF. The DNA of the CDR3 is TGTGCCAGCAGCTCCCGTTCTGAAAAACTGTTTTTT.

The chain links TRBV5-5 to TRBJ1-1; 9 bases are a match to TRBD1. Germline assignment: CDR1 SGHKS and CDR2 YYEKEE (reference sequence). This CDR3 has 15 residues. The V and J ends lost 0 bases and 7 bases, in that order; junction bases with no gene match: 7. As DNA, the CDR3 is TGTGCCAGCAGCTTGGCCTGGGACAGGGCGCTTGAAGCTTTCTTT. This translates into CASSLAWDRALEAFF.

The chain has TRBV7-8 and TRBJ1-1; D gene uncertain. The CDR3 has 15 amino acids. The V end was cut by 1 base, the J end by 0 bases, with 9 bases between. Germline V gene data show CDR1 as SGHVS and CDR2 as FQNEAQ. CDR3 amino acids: CASSLVGSLNTEAFF. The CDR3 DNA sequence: TGTGCCAGCAGCTTAGTAGGCAGTTTGAACACTGAAGCTTTCTTT.

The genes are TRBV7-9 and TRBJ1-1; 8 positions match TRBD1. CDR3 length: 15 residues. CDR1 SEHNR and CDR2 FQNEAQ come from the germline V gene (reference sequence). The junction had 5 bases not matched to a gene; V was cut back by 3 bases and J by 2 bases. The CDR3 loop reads CASSFRQGANTEAFF. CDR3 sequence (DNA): TGTGCCAGCAGCTTTCGGCAGGGGGCTAACACTGAAGCTTTCTTT.

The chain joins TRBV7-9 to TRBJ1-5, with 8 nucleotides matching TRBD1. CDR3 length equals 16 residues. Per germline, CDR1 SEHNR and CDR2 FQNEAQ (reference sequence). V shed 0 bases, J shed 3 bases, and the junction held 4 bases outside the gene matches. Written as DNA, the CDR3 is TGTGCCAGCAGCTTAGCGGCAGGGGGCTTCAATCAGCCCCAGCATTTT. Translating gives CASSLAAGGFNQPQHF.

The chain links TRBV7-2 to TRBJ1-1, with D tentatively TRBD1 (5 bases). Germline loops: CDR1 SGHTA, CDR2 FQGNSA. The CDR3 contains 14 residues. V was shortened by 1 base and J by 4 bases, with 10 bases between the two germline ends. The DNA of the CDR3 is TGTGCCAGCAGCTTAGTCGGACACGGCACTGAAGCTTTCTTT. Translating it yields CASSLVGHGTEAFF.

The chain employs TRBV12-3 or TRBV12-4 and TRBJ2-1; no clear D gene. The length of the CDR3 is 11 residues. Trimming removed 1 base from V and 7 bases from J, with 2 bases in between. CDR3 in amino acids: CASSLENEQFF. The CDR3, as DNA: TGTGCCAGCAGTTTAGAAAATGAGCAGTTCTTC.

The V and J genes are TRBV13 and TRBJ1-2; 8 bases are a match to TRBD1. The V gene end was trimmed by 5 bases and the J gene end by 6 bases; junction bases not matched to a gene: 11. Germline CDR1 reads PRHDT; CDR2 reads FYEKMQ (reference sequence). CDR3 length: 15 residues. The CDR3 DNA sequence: TGTGCCAGCAGCCCGCGGACAGGGTTAATTGATGGCTACACCTTC. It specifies CASSPRTGLIDGYTF.

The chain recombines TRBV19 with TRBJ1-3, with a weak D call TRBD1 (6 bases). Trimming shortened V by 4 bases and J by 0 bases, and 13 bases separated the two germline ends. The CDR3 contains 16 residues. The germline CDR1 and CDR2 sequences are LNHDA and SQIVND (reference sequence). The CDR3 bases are TGTGCCAGTAGTACCGGACAGCTAATCTCTGGAAACACCATATATTTT. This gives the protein CASSTGQLISGNTIYF.

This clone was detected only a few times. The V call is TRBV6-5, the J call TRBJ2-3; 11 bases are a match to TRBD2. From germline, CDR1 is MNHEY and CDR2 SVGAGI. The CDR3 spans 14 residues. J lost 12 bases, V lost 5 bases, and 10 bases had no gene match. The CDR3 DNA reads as TGTGCCAGCAGTCCCTCTAGCGGGGGGCAAGTTCAGTATTTT. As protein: CASSPSSGGQVQYF.

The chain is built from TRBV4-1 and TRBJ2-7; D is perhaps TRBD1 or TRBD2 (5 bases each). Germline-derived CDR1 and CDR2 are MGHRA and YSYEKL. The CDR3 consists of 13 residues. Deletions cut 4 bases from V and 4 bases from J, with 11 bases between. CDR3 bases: TGCGCCAGCAGCCGGGACGGAGAGTACGAGCAGTACTTC. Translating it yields CASSRDGEYEQYF.